The 32 T cell receptor beta chains given below trace back to one sample, sequenced in a study of Tregs in tolerant kidney transplant recipients. The protocol was immunoSEQ multiplex PCR, while the TCRdb copy is restricted to in-frame clones and leaves out a portion. Of about 110,000 clones in the sample, 90% are singletons; the top ten hold nearly 0.35%. The sequencing here drew on CD4+ T cells from blood, taken before the transplant. These receptors originate from a human donor who received a combined kidney and bone marrow transplant.

This chain uses TRBV5-1 with TRBJ2-3; tentative D call: TRBD1 (6 bases). Germline V gene sequence: CDR1 SGHRS, CDR2 YFSETQ. Trimming removed 5 bases at V and 1 base at J, with 14 bases between. This CDR3 is 15 amino acids long. CDR3 in DNA: TGCGCCAGCAGATTCAGGGGATTGGGCACAGATACGCAGTATTTT. Residues: CASRFRGLGTDTQYF.

V gene TRBV5-1 combines with J gene TRBJ1-1; D is perhaps TRBD1 (5 bases). CDR3 length: 14 residues. V was pared by 0 bases and J by 2 bases, with 8 bases between. In germline, CDR1 is SGHRS, CDR2 YFSETQ. The CDR3 protein is CASSLGQSNTEAFF. The CDR3 DNA follows: TGCGCCAGCAGCTTGGGACAGTCAAACACTGAAGCTTTCTTT. The complete variable domain, with remaining parts taken from reference TRBV5-1 and TRBJ1-1, reads KAGVTQTPRYLIKTRGQQVTLSCSPISGHRSVSWYQQTPGQGLQFLFEYFSETQRNKGNFPGRFSGRQFSNSRSEMNVSTLELGDSALYLCASSLGQSNTEAFFGQGTRLTVV.

The chain has TRBV21-1 and TRBJ1-2; no check of the table's D call, TRBD1, against the DNA was made. TRBV21-1 has pseudogene status. This CDR3 has 16 amino acids. CDR3 nucleotide sequence: TGTGCCAGCAGCAAAAAGGTCGGACAGGGGAGGTATGGCTACACCTTC. Its translation: CASSKKVGQGRYGYTF.

This clone was found a few times. The CDR3 bases are TGCGCCAGCAGCTTAACACGGAGGAAACTGTTTTTT. Its translation is CASSLTRRKLFF. J is TRBJ1-4 and V is TRBV5-1, with D hard to call. Trimming took off 2 bases at V and 11 bases at J, with 10 bases between the two ends. The CDR3 sequence is 12 residues long. Germline loops: CDR1 SGHRS, CDR2 YFSETQ. The full variable domain, rest sourced from reference TRBV5-1 and TRBJ1-4, is KAGVTQTPRYLIKTRGQQVTLSCSPISGHRSVSWYQQTPGQGLQFLFEYFSETQRNKGNFPGRFSGRQFSNSRSEMNVSTLELGDSALYLCASSLTRRKLFFGSGTQLSVL.

This CDR3 is CASSLISVTGELFF. CDR3 bases: TGTGCCAGCAGCTTAATATCGGTCACCGGGGAGCTGTTTTTT. The chain carries TRBV7-8 and TRBJ2-2; D unclear. CDR1 and CDR2 (germline): SGHVS, FQNEAQ. The germline V and J ends were trimmed by 2 bases and 4 bases, with 8 bases remaining between them. The CDR3 totals 14 residues.

This chain connects TRBV5-1 to TRBJ2-3; TRBD2 aligns across 10 bases. After removal of 0 bases from V and 3 bases from J, the junction contained 4 bases not matched to a gene. CDR1 SGHRS and CDR2 YFSETQ come from the germline V gene. CDR3 length: 16 amino acids. As DNA, the CDR3 is TGCGCCAGCAGCTTGGATCTAGCGGGAGTGACAGATACGCAGTATTTT. Amino acids: CASSLDLAGVTDTQYF.

This chain connects TRBV10-1 to TRBJ1-1, with 7 positions matching TRBD1. This CDR3 has 14 amino acids. CDR1 and CDR2 from the germline V gene are WNHNN and SYGVQD (reference sequence). With V trimmed by 4 bases and J by 0 bases, 2 bases remained unmatched. The CDR3 DNA reads TGCGCCAGCAGTGCAACAGGGGTGAACACTGAAGCTTTCTTT. Translation gives CASSATGVNTEAFF.

This chain uses TRBV2 with TRBJ2-2; the match to TRBD1 covers 9 bases. The V gene's germline CDR1 is SNHLY and CDR2 FYNNEI. The CDR3 is 14 amino acids. With 5 bases clipped from V and 8 bases from J, the junction kept 6 bases outside the gene matches. In DNA form, the CDR3 reads TGTGCCAGCAGTCCGGACAGGGGAGCGGGGGAGCTGTTTTTT. Translated: CASSPDRGAGELFF.

This rearrangement joins TRBV9 to TRBJ2-1, with TRBD2 identical over 11 bases. The CDR3 is made up of 15 amino acids. V shed 0 bases and J 7 bases; nucleotides not matched to a gene: 3. Germline V CDR1 and CDR2: SGDLS, YYNGEE. CDR3 loop: CASSVVGTSGNEQFF. Written as DNA, the CDR3 is TGTGCCAGCAGCGTAGTTGGGACTAGCGGAAATGAGCAGTTCTTC.

The gene calls are TRBV19 and TRBJ2-1, with unresolved D. The CDR3 is 16 amino acids. Deletions cut 0 bases from V and 0 bases from J, with 9 bases between. Looked up from germline, CDR1 is LNHDA and CDR2 is SQIVND (reference sequence). CDR3 nucleotide sequence: TGTGCCAGTAGTATAGACGGGTCCAGCTCCTACAATGAGCAGTTCTTC. This codes for CASSIDGSSSYNEQFF.

The genes are TRBV25-1 and TRBJ2-5, with TRBD2 matching 8 bases. Germline-derived CDR1 and CDR2 are MGHDK and SYGVNS. The CDR3 consists of 15 residues. Losses at the gene ends were 5 bases for V and 5 bases for J; bases not matched to a gene: 10. CDR3 region: CASSSLSGVGETQYF. The CDR3 region has the DNA TGTGCCAGCAGTTCCCTTAGCGGGGTGGGGGAGACCCAGTACTTC.

The rearrangement uses TRBV20-1 and TRBJ1-2; D uncertain. Trimming pared 0 bases from V and 7 bases from J, leaving 6 bases between. The CDR3 covers 11 residues. Germline CDR1 is DFQATT and CDR2 is SNEGSKA (reference sequence). CDR3 region: CSARDSSGYTF. In DNA, the CDR3 is TGCAGTGCTAGAGACTCCTCTGGCTACACCTTC.

J is TRBJ1-2 and V is TRBV14; no definite D call. The CDR3 has 15 amino acids. Germline loops: CDR1 SGHDN, CDR2 FVKESK. Trimming took 3 bases from V and 2 from J, leaving 13 bases between them. Here the CDR3 DNA reads TGTGCCAGCAGCCAGGACTTGAGGAACAACTATGGCTACACCTTC. This codes for CASSQDLRNNYGYTF.

The chain couples TRBV5-1 to TRBJ1-3; D is possibly TRBD1 (5 bases). The germline V gene encodes CDR1 SGHRS and CDR2 YFSETQ. CDR3 size: 17 residues. V was trimmed by 0 bases and J by 3 bases, leaving 16 bases between them. The CDR3 bases are TGCGCCAGCAGCTTGGATTATGTGGGGCGACGTGGAAACACCATATATTTT. Amino acids: CASSLDYVGRRGNTIYF.

The chain links TRBV5-1 to TRBJ1-2, with 12 bases aligning to TRBD1. This CDR3 comprises 17 residues. Germline lookup yields CDR1 SGHRS and CDR2 YFSETQ. After removal of 4 bases from V and 8 bases from J, the junction contained 15 bases not matched to a gene. The CDR3 loop is CASSLGGTGGASTGYTF. The CDR3 coding sequence is TGCGCCAGCAGCCTCGGAGGGACAGGGGGCGCAAGTACCGGCTACACCTTC.

The rearrangement uses TRBV4-2 and TRBJ2-2; D may be TRBD1 (6 bases). There are 16 residues in the CDR3. Germline lookup yields CDR1 LGHNA and CDR2 YNFKEQ. Trimming cost V 0 bases and J 4 bases, with 12 bases left between them. The CDR3 DNA reads TGTGCCAGCAGCCAAGACGTGGGACAACTCACCGGGGAGCTGTTTTTT. It translates to CASSQDVGQLTGELFF.

The chain recombines TRBV29-1 with TRBJ1-3, with TRBD1 matching over 8 bases. Germline V CDR1 and CDR2: SQVTM, ANQGSEA. The CDR3 is made up of 14 amino acids. V was pared by 5 bases and J by 3 bases, with 6 bases of the junction left unmatched. CDR3 loop: CSVSQGADGNTIYF. In DNA, the CDR3 is TGCAGCGTTTCGCAGGGGGCTGATGGAAACACCATATATTTT.

The chain has TRBV18 and TRBJ2-5; 13 bases fit TRBD2. From germline, CDR1 is KGHSH and CDR2 LQKENI. J gave up 5 bases and V 5 bases, and 5 bases lay outside the gene matches. This CDR3 spans 15 amino acids. CDR3 bases: TGTGCCAGCTCAGACGGACTAGCGGGAGTCGAGACCCAGTACTTC. It specifies CASSDGLAGVETQYF.

The J gene is TRBJ2-5, the V gene TRBV7-6; 9 bases match TRBD2. The V gene end was trimmed by 3 bases and the J gene end by 4 bases; junction bases not matched to a gene: 3. The V gene's germline CDR1 is SGHVS and CDR2 FNYEAQ. The CDR3 totals 14 residues. The CDR3 DNA follows: TGTGCCAGCAGCTTGGCGGGAGGGTCAGAGACCCAGTACTTC. Its translation is CASSLAGGSETQYF.

The rearrangement links TRBV7-9 to TRBJ2-1, with 10 nucleotides matching TRBD2. This CDR3 has 17 amino acids. Per germline, CDR1 SEHNR and CDR2 FQNEAQ (reference sequence). The trim removed 5 bases at V and 3 bases at J, leaving 10 bases unmatched. The CDR3 nucleotides read TGTGCCAGCAGCCCCATTAACCCTAGCGGGGGCTACAATGAGCAGTTCTTC. Protein: CASSPINPSGGYNEQFF.

The chain has TRBV28 and TRBJ1-2; D remains ambiguous. Germline assignment: CDR1 MDHEN and CDR2 SYDVKM. This CDR3 is built from 16 residues. Between the trimmed V and J ends, which lost 6 bases and 0 bases, there was a span of 17 bases. The CDR3 loop is CASRNGLGGPNYGYTF. The CDR3 DNA sequence: TGTGCCAGCAGAAATGGGTTGGGAGGGCCTAACTATGGCTACACCTTC.

The chain combines TRBV9 with TRBJ2-1; perhaps TRBD1 as D (5 bases). Germline V gene data show CDR1 as SGDLS and CDR2 as YYNGEE. The CDR3 runs to 15 residues. The V end lost 2 bases, the J end lost 4 bases, and 13 bases lay between the germline ends. The CDR3 protein is CASSVGQAPYNEQFF. The CDR3 DNA reads TGTGCCAGCAGCGTCGGACAAGCACCATACAATGAGCAGTTCTTC.

This sequence joins TRBV6-5 and TRBJ2-7, with D hard to call. CDR1 is MNHEY, CDR2 SVGAGI, per germline. The CDR3 covers 12 residues. Trimming shortened V by 8 bases and J by 4 bases, and 12 bases separated the two germline ends. DNA of the CDR3: TGTGCCAGCGGCAAAACACGTTACGAGCAGTACTTC. Its protein is CASGKTRYEQYF.

The CDR3 is CATSRGQNNEKLFF. DNA for the CDR3: TGTGCCACCAGCAGAGGACAGAATAATGAAAAACTGTTTTTT. The gene calls are TRBV15 and TRBJ1-4, with a tentative D call TRBD1 (5 bases). V lost 1 base, J lost 4 bases, and 7 bases lay in between. Germline CDR1 reads LNHNV; CDR2 reads YYDKDF (reference sequence). This CDR3 is built from 14 residues.

Only one count was recorded for this clone. The V gene is TRBV11-2, the J gene TRBJ2-2; D is perhaps TRBD1 (6 bases). This CDR3 has 13 residues. V shed 6 bases and J shed 6 bases, with 11 bases lying between them. Germline V gene lookup returns CDR1 SGHAT and CDR2 FQNNGV. The CDR3: CASRHRVPGELFF. CDR3 sequence (DNA): TGTGCCAGCAGACACAGGGTCCCCGGGGAGCTGTTTTTT.

In this sample, this clone turned up once. The rearrangement joins TRBV6-1 to TRBJ2-7; a weak D match, TRBD1 (6 bases). CDR3 length equals 12 residues. CDR1 and CDR2 from the germline V gene are MNHNS and SASEGT. Trimming cost V 8 bases and J 4 bases, with 12 bases left between them. CDR3 nucleotides: TGTGCCAGCCACAGGGTCTTATACGAGCAGTACTTC. Its translation: CASHRVLYEQYF.

This clone was counted a few times. V and J are TRBV28 and TRBJ2-7; 11 nucleotides line up with TRBD2. Per germline, CDR1 MDHEN and CDR2 SYDVKM. This CDR3 spans 21 amino acids. The ends lost 2 bases at V and 0 bases at J; junction bases unmatched: 18. The CDR3: CASSLRSSRLAGPLSSYEQYF. The CDR3 DNA reads TGTGCCAGCAGTTTAAGGAGTTCGAGACTAGCGGGGCCCCTCAGCTCCTACGAGCAGTACTTC.

V and J are TRBV4-2 and TRBJ1-2, with 11 bases that match TRBD1. Germline V gives CDR1 LGHNA, CDR2 YNFKEQ. Losses at the gene ends were 0 bases for V and 7 bases for J; bases not matched to a gene: 7. This CDR3 comprises 16 residues. The CDR3 bases are TGTGCCAGCAGCCAAGATCAGGGGGACAGGGGGGCTGGCTACACCTTC. Amino acids: CASSQDQGDRGAGYTF.

This clone showed up just a few times. The chain recombines TRBV2 with TRBJ1-2; D is ambiguous. CDR1 is SNHLY, CDR2 FYNNEI, per germline. The CDR3 runs 13 residues. V shed 4 bases and J shed 4 bases, with 10 bases lying between them. The CDR3 sequence is CASSGPGGYGYTF. CDR3 DNA: TGTGCCAGCAGTGGCCCAGGTGGCTATGGCTACACCTTC.

The gene calls are TRBV10-3 and TRBJ1-4, with D uncertain. Trimming left V 0 bases short and J 14 bases short, with 19 bases between. Germline CDR1 reads ENHRY; CDR2 reads SYGVKD. CDR3 length: 15 amino acids. CDR3 nucleotide sequence: TGTGCCATCAGTGAGTCTGACCCACGGGGAGGGTCGCTGTTTTTT. This translates into CAISESDPRGGSLFF.

The chain recombines TRBV19 with TRBJ1-5; TRBD1 matches 9 bases. Per germline, CDR1 LNHDA and CDR2 SQIVND (reference sequence). V dropped 9 bases and J dropped 7; count of bases not matched to a gene: 10. The CDR3 has 14 residues. The CDR3 region is CASHGTGIMQPQHF. For the CDR3, the DNA is TGTGCCAGCCACGGGACAGGGATTATGCAGCCCCAGCATTTT.

The chain is built from TRBV23-1 and TRBJ1-2, with unresolved D. TRBV23-1 belongs to the ORF category, with a function that is uncertain. The CDR3 consists of 16 residues. Trimming pared 1 base from V and 3 bases from J, leaving 15 bases between. In DNA, the CDR3 is TGCGCCAGCAGTCAATTACAGTTACAGCGGGACTATGGCTACACCTTC. Its translation: CASSQLQLQRDYGYTF.